The 28 T cell receptor beta chains listed next were all sequenced from one sample in a study of T-cell memory formation after mild COVID-19. TCRdb re-analysed the 5' RACE reads in MiXCR, keeping a single row per CDR3 protein. The repertoire includes approximately 340,000 distinct CDR3 sequences, 15% of them detected once, and about 22% sits in the top ten. Material for sequencing was PBMCs or a T cell subset sorted from them (not recorded which). Receptor source: a man between 18 and 35 years old who had mild COVID-19 (a few samples of this study predate the infection). Cell type and time point are not known.

The rearrangement links TRBV7-2 to TRBJ1-2, with TRBD1 matching 10 bases. With 4 bases clipped from V and 4 bases from J, the junction kept 6 bases outside the gene matches. Germline-derived CDR1 and CDR2 are SGHTA and FQGNSA. The CDR3 sequence is 15 residues long. Here the CDR3 reads CASSSQTGGFYGYTF. The CDR3 DNA reads TGTGCCAGCAGCTCTCAGACAGGGGGCTTCTATGGCTACACCTTC.

In this sample, this clonotype turned up many times. The rearrangement joins TRBV24-1 to TRBJ2-2; D is unresolved. The CDR3 sequence is 14 residues long. Looked up from germline, CDR1 is KGHDR and CDR2 is SFDVKD. V was shortened by 3 bases and J by 1 base, with 5 bases between the two germline ends. CDR3 in DNA: TGTGCCACCAGTGATCACCTGAACACCGGGGAGCTGTTTTTT. Translating it yields CATSDHLNTGELFF.

The chain joins TRBV6-2 or TRBV6-3 to TRBJ2-7; D might be TRBD1 or TRBD2, each matching 5 bases. The CDR3 has 15 amino acids. Trimming shortened V by 6 bases and J by 2 bases, and 17 bases separated the two germline ends. The germline V gene encodes CDR1 MNHEY and CDR2 SVGEGT. The CDR3 is CASSLRLLGAYEQYF. The CDR3 DNA is TGTGCCAGCAGCCTAAGACTCTTGGGGGCCTACGAGCAGTACTTC.

This clonotype occurred a few times. The chain recombines TRBV5-1 with TRBJ1-4; D uncertain. This CDR3 has 16 residues. Trimming pared 1 base from V and 8 bases from J, leaving 18 bases between. Germline CDR1 is SGHRS and CDR2 is YFSETQ. The CDR3 region is CASSLNPSGSGEKLFF. CDR3 DNA: TGCGCCAGCAGCTTGAATCCCTCCGGGTCTGGGGAAAAACTGTTTTTT.

The V and J genes are TRBV6-1 and TRBJ1-5; possibly TRBD1 for D (6 bases). Per germline, CDR1 MNHNS and CDR2 SASEGT. V dropped 0 bases and J dropped 6 bases, with 12 bases sitting between them. This CDR3 region has 15 residues. CDR3 residues: CASSEAPRGGQPQHF. DNA of the CDR3: TGTGCCAGCAGTGAAGCGCCCAGGGGTGGTCAGCCCCAGCATTTT.

The chain couples TRBV6-2 or TRBV6-3 to TRBJ2-1; D may correspond to TRBD1 or TRBD2 (5 bases each). This CDR3 is 15 amino acids long. The ends were cut back, 4 bases at V and 8 bases at J, with 18 bases in the middle. Germline V gene data show CDR1 as MNHEY and CDR2 as SVGEGT. The CDR3 loop reads CASSSGRILLYEQFF. The DNA of the CDR3 is TGTGCCAGCAGTTCGGGACGGATATTGTTATATGAGCAGTTCTTC.

The chain is built from TRBV29-1 and TRBJ2-1; D ambiguous. The CDR3 has 11 amino acids. V gave up 3 bases and J gave up 9 bases, with 9 bases separating them. Germline V gene lookup returns CDR1 SQVTM and CDR2 ANQGSEA. CDR3 protein: CSVEGWGEQFF. CDR3 in DNA: TGCAGCGTTGAGGGTTGGGGTGAGCAGTTCTTC.

The chain has TRBV5-5 and TRBJ2-7, with TRBD1 matching over 7 bases. In germline, CDR1 is SGHKS, CDR2 YYEKEE (reference sequence). Trimming at V came to 3 bases and at J to 12 bases, leaving 12 bases not matched to a gene. The CDR3 totals 13 residues. This CDR3 is CASSSLDRDRGYV. CDR3 nucleotides: TGTGCCAGCAGCTCACTAGACCGGGACAGAGGGTACGTC.

The gene calls are TRBV11-2 and TRBJ2-5; unclear D gene. Looked up from germline, CDR1 is SGHAT and CDR2 is FQNNGV. The CDR3 consists of 17 residues. Trimming left V 8 bases short and J 2 bases short, with 24 bases between. The CDR3 DNA is TGTGCCAGCCACCCGGCGGTCCAACTTGTCGGGCAAGAGACCCAGTACTTC. Translated: CASHPAVQLVGQETQYF.

This clonotype occurred many times. The V call is TRBV10-3, the J call TRBJ2-7; 8 bases line up with TRBD2. The CDR3 length is 14 residues. Germline lookup yields CDR1 ENHRY and CDR2 SYGVKD. V was pared by 11 bases and J by 6 bases, with 15 bases of the junction left unmatched. CDR3 in amino acids: CAVAGGGAKVEQYF. Written as DNA, the CDR3 is TGTGCCGTCGCCGGGGGGGGAGCAAAGGTCGAGCAGTACTTC.

V usage is TRBV6-1 and J usage is TRBJ2-3; possible D gene TRBD1, 6 bases. Germline V CDR1 and CDR2: MNHNS, SASEGT. V was clipped by 6 bases and J by 2 bases, with 18 bases between them. The CDR3 spans 16 residues. The CDR3 loop reads CASRPAEDRVTDTQYF. Written as DNA, the CDR3 is TGTGCCAGCAGGCCGGCTGAGGACAGAGTCACAGATACGCAGTATTTT.

This chain uses TRBV6-6 with TRBJ2-7; no firm D call. CDR3 length equals 14 residues. The V gene's germline CDR1 is MNHNY and CDR2 SVGAGI (reference sequence). V dropped 2 bases and J dropped 2 bases, with 10 bases sitting between them. The CDR3 bases are TGTGCCAGCAGTTACGAGGTCAGTGCCTACGAGCAGTACTTC. This translates into CASSYEVSAYEQYF.

This clonotype occurred a few times. CDR3 amino acids: CASSQDQGPKEYGYTF. The CDR3 bases are TGTGCCAGCAGCCAAGACCAGGGTCCTAAGGAATATGGCTACACCTTC. This chain connects TRBV4-2 to TRBJ1-2, with TRBD1 as a possible D gene (5 bases). The CDR3 has 16 amino acids. The V gene lost 0 bases and the J gene lost 5 bases, with 16 bases spanning the gap. Germline assignment: CDR1 LGHNA and CDR2 YNFKEQ.

This clonotype was seen more than once but under ten times. The rearrangement links TRBV25-1 to TRBJ2-3; 8 bases agree with TRBD2. Per germline, CDR1 MGHDK and CDR2 SYGVNS. CDR3 length: 16 residues. V dropped 1 base and J dropped 1; count of bases not matched to a gene: 4. The CDR3 DNA sequence: TGTGCCAGCAGTGAATTTGCGGGGGGACGCACAGATACGCAGTATTTT. Amino acids: CASSEFAGGRTDTQYF.

V gene TRBV9 combines with J gene TRBJ2-5; D possibly matches TRBD1 or TRBD2 (5 bases each). The CDR3 length is 16 residues. V gave up 1 base and J gave up 5 bases, with 18 bases separating them. The germline V gene has CDR1 SGDLS and CDR2 YYNGEE. The CDR3: CASSVYGGWGDETQYF. The CDR3 DNA reads as TGTGCCAGCAGCGTATATGGGGGTTGGGGCGATGAGACCCAGTACTTC.

Points on this clonotype: The CDR3 carries no conserved terminal phenylalanine or tryptophan, so it likely arises from a read error. J is TRBJ2-1 and V is TRBV7-6; the match to TRBD2 covers 14 bases. With V trimmed by 3 bases and J by 10 bases, 5 bases remained unmatched. Germline CDR1 reads SGHVS; CDR2 reads FNYEAQ. The CDR3 contains 15 residues. The chain's CDR3 is CASSFGTSGGDEQFI. CDR3 in DNA: TGTGCCAGCAGCTTTGGGACTAGCGGGGGTGACGAGCAGTTCATC.

This clonotype was counted only a few times. CDR3 amino acids: CSVVQGAYTEAFF. Written as DNA, the CDR3 is TGCAGCGTTGTGCAGGGGGCTTACACTGAAGCTTTCTTT. This chain connects TRBV29-1 to TRBJ1-1; 8 bases fit TRBD1. V shed 4 bases and J 3 bases; nucleotides not matched to a gene: 4. Looked up from germline, CDR1 is SQVTM and CDR2 is ANQGSEA. The CDR3 is 13 amino acids. Full variable domain (rest looked up from reference TRBV29-1 and TRBJ1-1): SAVISQKPSRDICQRGTSLTIQCQVDSQVTMMFWYRQQPGQSLTLIATANQGSEATYESGFVIDKFPISRPNLTFSTLTVSNMSPEDSSIYLCSVVQGAYTEAFFGQGTRLTVV.

This clonotype turned up a few times. CDR3 amino acids: CAISEKTSGQETQYF. DNA for the CDR3: TGTGCCATCAGTGAGAAGACTAGCGGACAAGAGACCCAGTACTTC. This sequence joins TRBV10-3 and TRBJ2-5; 9 nucleotides line up with TRBD2. This CDR3 region has 15 residues. The junction had 3 bases not matched to a gene; V was cut back by 2 bases and J by 2 bases. Germline CDR1 reads ENHRY; CDR2 reads SYGVKD.

This chain uses TRBV7-7 with TRBJ2-2, with D tentatively TRBD1 (5 bases). CDR3 length: 16 residues. CDR1 and CDR2 (germline): SSHAT, FNYEAQ (reference sequence). CDR3 residues: CATVYRQPSGTGELFF. CDR3 sequence (DNA): TGTGCTACTGTCTACAGGCAACCCTCGGGCACCGGGGAGCTGTTTTTT. Based on the CDR3 plus reference TRBV7-7 and TRBJ2-2, the full variable domain is GAGVSQSPRYKVTKRGQDVTLRCDPISSHATLYWYQQALGQGPEFLTYFNYEAQPDKSGLPSDRFSAERPEGSISTLTIQRTEQRDSAMYRCATVYRQPSGTGELFFGEGSRLTVL.

This clonotype has ten or more counts. The rearrangement joins TRBV4-2 to TRBJ2-3; 7 bases line up with TRBD2. V trimming: 1 base; J trimming: 1 base; junction bases outside the gene matches: 5. Germline lookup yields CDR1 LGHNA and CDR2 YNFKEQ. The CDR3 totals 16 residues. The CDR3 DNA reads as TGTGCCAGCAGCCAAGTTGGGGGGGACCGCACAGATACGCAGTATTTT. Residues: CASSQVGGDRTDTQYF.

The chain links TRBV3-1 to TRBJ1-1; possibly TRBD1 for D (6 bases). The V end lost 4 bases, the J end lost 1 base, and 13 bases lay between the germline ends. This CDR3 has 15 residues. The germline V gene encodes CDR1 LGHDT and CDR2 YNNKEL (reference sequence). CDR3 protein: CASSPYRAENTEAFF. The CDR3 nucleotides are TGTGCCAGCAGCCCCTACAGGGCCGAGAACACTGAAGCTTTCTTT.

The chain links TRBV29-1 to TRBJ1-1; 8 bases align to TRBD1. J gave up 3 bases and V 7 bases, and 10 bases lay outside the gene matches. This CDR3 is built from 14 residues. CDR1 is SQVTM, CDR2 ANQGSEA, per germline. This CDR3 reads CSAQGVGLDTEAFF. The CDR3, as DNA: TGCAGCGCACAGGGGGTTGGCTTGGACACTGAAGCTTTCTTT.

The table lists this clonotype with a few counts. V is TRBV5-1 and J is TRBJ2-1; D might be TRBD1 (5 bases). The CDR3 contains 14 residues. Trimming left V 4 bases short and J 2 bases short, with 10 bases between. Germline lookup yields CDR1 SGHRS and CDR2 YFSETQ. CDR3 amino acids: CASSRPGTYNEQFF. CDR3 DNA: TGCGCCAGCAGCCGGCCAGGGACCTACAATGAGCAGTTCTTC.

In this sample, this clonotype turned up a few times. The J gene is TRBJ2-6, the V gene TRBV5-4; no clear D. This CDR3 is 13 amino acids long. Trimming took off 4 bases at V and 4 bases at J, with 6 bases between the two ends. Per the germline V gene, CDR1 is SGHNT and CDR2 is YYREEE (reference sequence). The CDR3 bases are TGTGCCAGCAGCCGCGTAGGGGCCAACGTCCTGACTTTC. Encoded protein: CASSRVGANVLTF.

This clonotype has just a few counts. The V call is TRBV6-5, the J call TRBJ2-2; 7 bases fit TRBD2. In germline, CDR1 is MNHEY, CDR2 SVGAGI. CDR3 length equals 15 residues. Trimming took 6 bases from V and 4 from J; bases not matched to a gene: 8. CDR3: CASRPPGRGTGELFF. The CDR3 DNA reads TGTGCCAGCAGGCCACCTGGGAGGGGCACCGGGGAGCTGTTTTTT.

This chain uses TRBV6-5 with TRBJ2-1, with 8 bases lining up with TRBD1. Trimming at V came to 8 bases and at J to 7 bases, leaving 7 bases not matched to a gene. CDR1 MNHEY and CDR2 SVGAGI come from the germline V gene. The CDR3 has 13 amino acids. The CDR3 loop reads CASGQGSRNEQFF. The DNA of the CDR3 is TGTGCCAGCGGACAGGGAAGTCGTAATGAGCAGTTCTTC.

This rearrangement joins TRBV29-1 to TRBJ2-3; the D is unclear. The CDR3 loop spans 16 amino acids. Per germline, CDR1 SQVTM and CDR2 ANQGSEA. Trimming stripped 1 base from V and 6 bases from J, with 20 bases between. The DNA of the CDR3 is TGCAGCGTTGAAGCGACTTATCCTGACCGGGTCGATACGCAGTATTTT. This sequence encodes CSVEATYPDRVDTQYF.

The chain recombines TRBV2 with TRBJ2-2, with 7 nucleotides matching TRBD2. V dropped 6 bases and J dropped 3; count of bases not matched to a gene: 7. In germline, CDR1 is SNHLY, CDR2 FYNNEI. The CDR3 consists of 15 residues. The CDR3: CASRGTRGYTGELFF. For the CDR3, the DNA is TGTGCCAGCAGGGGGACGCGGGGGTACACCGGGGAGCTGTTTTTT.